The entry below gives a single T cell receptor (beta chain) sequence along with its context. Antigen specificity is unknown. The sample originates from a study of T cell responses to AZD1222 COVID-19 vaccine. Study in general: Recipients boosted at about 4 weeks or about 12 weeks are pooled. Study results and limitations: Only a handful of AZD1222 recipients, more than five in all, had baseline seropositivity.

Trimming cost V 2 bases and J 2 bases, with 7 bases left between them. Germline V CDR1 and CDR2: SGHTA, FQGNSA. This CDR3 has 13 amino acids. Repertoires were generated with immunoSEQ multiplex PCR, while TCRdb's copy carries only in-frame clones and drops some. This repertoire shows about 190,000 clones, about 94% found once; its top ten account for about 9%. This receptor was obtained from an adult in good health. The V gene is TRBV7-2, the J gene TRBJ2-7; D is unresolved. The material was peripheral blood, obtained on day 0 of AZD1222 vaccination. CDR3 DNA sequence: TGTGCCAGCAGCTTAAATAACGCCTACGAGCAGTACTTC. Translating it yields CASSLNNAYEQYF.